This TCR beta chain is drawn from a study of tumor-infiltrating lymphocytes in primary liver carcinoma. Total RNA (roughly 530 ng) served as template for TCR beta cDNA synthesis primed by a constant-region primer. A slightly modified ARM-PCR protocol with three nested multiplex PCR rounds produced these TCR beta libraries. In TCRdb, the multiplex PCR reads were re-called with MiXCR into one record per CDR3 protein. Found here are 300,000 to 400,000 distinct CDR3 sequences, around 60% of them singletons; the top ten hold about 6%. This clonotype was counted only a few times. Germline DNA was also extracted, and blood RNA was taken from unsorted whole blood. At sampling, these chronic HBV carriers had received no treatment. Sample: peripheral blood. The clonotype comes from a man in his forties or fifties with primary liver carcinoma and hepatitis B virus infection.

The CDR3 here is CASSFGLPLSTDTQYF. DNA of the CDR3: TGTGCCAGCAGCTTCGGTCTACCTTTAAGCACAGATACGCAGTATTTT. The rearrangement uses TRBV5-4 and TRBJ2-3; D uncertain. From germline, CDR1 is SGHNT and CDR2 YYREEE (reference sequence). V gave up 2 bases and J gave up 0 bases, with 13 bases separating them. This CDR3 region has 16 residues.